This paragraph covers one T cell receptor (beta chain) sequence. Its antigen remains unidentified. No much larger clonotype is one base removed from it; base qualities were not supplied. The sample comes from a study of blood T cell repertoires in COVID-19 (dated by TCRdb to 2019 to 2021). Background on the whole study: Samples covering the acute and convalescent phases of COVID-19 were provided by collaborators in the United States, Italy and Spain. The repertoires were released in a freely available public database intended as a resource for research on the immune response to SARS-CoV-2. HLA class I and class II types, where available, came from metadata supplied by the sample provider rather than from assay-based typing. The prospective study material was composed of cDNA or gDNA derived from T cells, B-cell-depleted T cells, or PBMCs. The dataset comprised deeply sampled blood TCRbeta repertoires from subjects exposed to, actively infected with, or recovered from COVID-19. Samples came from the ongoing ImmuneRACE study (first 160 participants) plus 1,254 subjects from 6 global collaborators. Nearly every sample came with metadata listing a de-identified subject ID, COVID-19 status, age in years and sex.

From the germline V gene, CDR1 is SGHDT and CDR2 is YYEEEE. From V the trimming removes 3 bases and from J it removes 4 bases, while the gene matches leave 9 bases of the junction unaccounted for. The CDR3 spans 16 residues, from the cysteine through the phenylalanine. Just CDR3 DNA is preserved here, 48 bases in frame from base 1. What the research found in general, with its limitations: The amount of clinical and demographic metadata varied by source and participant and was provided uncurated.

Collaborating institutions collected whole blood in K2EDTA tubes following their own protocols. Collaborator samples were shipped for TCRbeta analysis as frozen whole blood, isolated PBMCs, or DNA extracted from either sample type. TCRbeta CDR3 regions were amplified from genomic DNA by means of the immunoSEQ Assay, a bias-controlled multiplex PCR. From the authors' description of their analysis: The number of nucleated cells in each sample was estimated from the amplification of reference gene primers within the assay. To quantify the absolute abundance of each unique TCRbeta CDR3 rearrangement, sequence reads were collapsed and filtered. For each sample, productive Simpson clonality was calculated as the square root of Simpson's diversity index across productive rearrangements. Here the immuneACCESS table is served through TCRdb, limited to in-frame sequences with V and J called. Missing clones are a known gap in these copies; in checked studies unresolved V genes cover under half, and the rest lacks a known reason. V, J and clone size reflect that table, while D and trimming were determined from the DNA. The table for this sample lists about 190,000 clones; 70% to 80% of them were counted only once. Roughly 12% of the sample comes from the top ten.

Sequenced input: peripheral blood. The TCR originated in a woman in her forties or fifties with acute or convalescent COVID-19. The chain was built from TRBV5-6 and TRBJ2-3, with 9 middle bases fitting TRBD1. The CDR3 region has the sequence CASSWRGQGLADTQYF. The bases are TGTGCCAGCAGCTGGAGAGGACAGGGGTTGGCAGATACGCAGTATTTT.